This TCR beta chain is from a study of T cells after yellow fever vaccination. Overall study results and limits: A small proportion of clonotypes was detected in both the CD4 and CD8 compartments. FACS-sorted repertoires could contain abundant clonotypes contaminating from the bulk population.

Remarks on this clonotype: What it recognizes is unknown.

TCRdb re-derived calls from the 5' RACE reads in MiXCR, one entry per CDR3 protein. The sample lists about 300,000 distinct CDR3 sequences; 8.7% were seen once. CDR3 length: 14 amino acids. J gave up 10 bases and V 4 bases, and 4 bases lay outside the gene matches. CDR1 is SGHVS, CDR2 FNYEAQ, per germline. The rearrangement joins TRBV7-6 to TRBJ1-4, with 12 bases fitting TRBD1. The clonotype comes from a man between 18 and 29 years old who received the YFV17D yellow fever vaccine. The source material was CD4+ T cells sorted from PBMCs, sampled 5 days after the yellow fever booster vaccination. The CDR3 here is CASSSGTGGLKLFF. The CDR3 DNA follows: TGTGCCAGCAGCTCCGGGACAGGGGGCTTAAAACTGTTTTTT. Looking up the rest from reference TRBV7-6 and TRBJ1-4 gives the full variable domain: GAGVSQSPRYKVTKRGQDVALRCDPISGHVSLYWYRQALGQGPEFLTYFNYEAQQDKSGLPNDRFSAERPEGSISTLTIQRTEQRDSAMYRCASSSGTGGLKLFFGSGTQLSVL.